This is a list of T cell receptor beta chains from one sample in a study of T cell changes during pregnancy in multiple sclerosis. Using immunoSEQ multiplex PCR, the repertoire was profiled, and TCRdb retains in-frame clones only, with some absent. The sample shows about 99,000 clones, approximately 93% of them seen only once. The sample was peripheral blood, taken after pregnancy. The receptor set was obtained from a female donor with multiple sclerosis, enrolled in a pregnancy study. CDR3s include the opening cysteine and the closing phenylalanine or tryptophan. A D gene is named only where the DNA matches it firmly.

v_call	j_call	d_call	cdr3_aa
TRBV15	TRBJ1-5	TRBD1	CATSRVGDRGNQPQHF
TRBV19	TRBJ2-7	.	CASSRRGVPYEQYF
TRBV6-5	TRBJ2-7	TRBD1	CASRDRGRNEQYF
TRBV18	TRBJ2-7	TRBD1	CASSPQSIRGQDEQYF
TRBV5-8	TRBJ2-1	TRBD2	CASSLSGLAASYNEQFF
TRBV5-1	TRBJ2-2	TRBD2	CASSSVPSGPAGELFF
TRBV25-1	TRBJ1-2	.	CASSGLYGYTF
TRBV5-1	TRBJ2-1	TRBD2	CASSPRLAGVAYNEQFF
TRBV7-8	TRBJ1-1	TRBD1	CASSPGQGKTEAFF
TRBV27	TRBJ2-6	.	CASMYSGANVLTF
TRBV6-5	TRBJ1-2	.	CASSYSAGANYGYTF
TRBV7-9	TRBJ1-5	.	CASSQRDGNSNQPQHF
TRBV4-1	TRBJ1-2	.	CASSQKTPPGYGYTF
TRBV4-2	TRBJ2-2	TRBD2	CASSPAGVVPGELFF
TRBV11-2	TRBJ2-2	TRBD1	CASSWLQGAQTGELFF
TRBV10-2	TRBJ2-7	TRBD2	CASRFAVAGPSSYEQYF
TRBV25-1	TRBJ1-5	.	CASSDGEYSNQPQHF
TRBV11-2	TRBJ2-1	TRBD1	CASSFNRGWGNEQFF
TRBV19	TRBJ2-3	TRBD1	CASRSQGDGPDTQYF
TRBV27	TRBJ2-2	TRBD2	CASSLAGDTGELFF
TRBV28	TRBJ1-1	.	CASSFVGAITEAFF
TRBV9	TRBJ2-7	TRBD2	CASSYFSSSGAYEQYF
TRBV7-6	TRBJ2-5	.	CASSLIARTEETQYF
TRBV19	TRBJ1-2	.	CASSPTLGTPTPATF
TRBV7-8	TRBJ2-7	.	CASSLEGFSGTLYEQYF
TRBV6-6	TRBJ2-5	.	CASSYSPGFQETQYF
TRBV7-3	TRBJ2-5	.	CASSSEGADRKTQYF
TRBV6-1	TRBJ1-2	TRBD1	CASSADRGGYGYTF
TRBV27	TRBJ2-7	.	CASSWTALAYEQYF
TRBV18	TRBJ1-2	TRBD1	CASSRTGPPSNYGYTF
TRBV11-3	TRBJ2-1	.	CASSRSGPPLF
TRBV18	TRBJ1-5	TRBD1	CASSDQTGFVQPQHF
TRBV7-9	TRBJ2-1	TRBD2	CASSRKAGGDWDEQFF
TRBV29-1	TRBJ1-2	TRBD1	CSVEFFGDRRSGYTF
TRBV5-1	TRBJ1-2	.	CASSPTGPLSGYTF
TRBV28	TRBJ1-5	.	CASSPLQGLTKPQHF
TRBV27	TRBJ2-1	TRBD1	CASSFSGGQGVREQFF
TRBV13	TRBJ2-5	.	CASSSGGRYQETQYF
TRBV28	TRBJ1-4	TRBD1	CASRSTGVGEKLFF
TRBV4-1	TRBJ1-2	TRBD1	CASSPGQGPNYGYTF
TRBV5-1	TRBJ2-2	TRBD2	CASSPLAENTGELFF
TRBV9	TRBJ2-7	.	CASSVGVGPLEQYF
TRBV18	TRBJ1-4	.	CASSPTGPNEKLFF
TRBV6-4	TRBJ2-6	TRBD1	CASSSTGSVGANVLTF
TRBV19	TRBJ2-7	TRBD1	CASSIGTGTAYEQYF
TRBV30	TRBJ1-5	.	CAWSVSSNQPQHF
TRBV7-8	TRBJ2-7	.	CASGEYEQYF
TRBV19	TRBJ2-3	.	CASSMTGSTDTQYF
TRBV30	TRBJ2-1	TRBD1	CAWGGQGYNEQFF
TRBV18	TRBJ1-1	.	CASSLKDRNTEAFF
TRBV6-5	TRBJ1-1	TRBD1	CASSQGGLETEAFF